This TCR beta chain is from a study of Graves' ophthalmopathy and Graves' hyperthyroidism. General study results and limits: Detection in blood was also observed for most expanded thyroid clonotypes above 0.001 frequency. Built on 13 signatures, a model told ophthalmopathy apart from stable hyperthyroidism with about 90% sensitivity and around 80% specificity.

Beta-chain TCR CDR3 regions were amplified from RNA transcripts. HTBI primers served in a first-round RT-PCR, which a second-round multiplex PCR followed. TCRdb processed the multiplex PCR reads anew with MiXCR; each CDR3 protein has one entry. The sample consists of over a million distinct CDR3 sequences, about 40% of them appearing once. Ineligible for inclusion were patients with other autoimmune diseases, uncontrolled infections, pregnancy or lactation. Clinical symptoms, serum thyroxine, TRAb, thyroid ultrasound and orbital computed tomography were relied on for diagnosis. This clonotype was picked up many times. Its antigen remains unknown. Germline CDR1 and CDR2: LNHDA and SQIVND (reference sequence). V trimming: 4 bases; J trimming: 5 bases; junction bases outside the gene matches: 8. The CDR3 is 15 amino acids.

This TCR was recovered from an adult man with Graves' hyperthyroidism. The chain carries TRBV19 and TRBJ1-5; 7 nucleotides align to TRBD1. The sample taken for sequencing was peripheral blood or thyroid tissue (not recorded which). The DNA of the CDR3 is TGTGCCAGTAGTAGGACGACAGGGACGGATCAGCCCCAGCATTTT. Its translation is CASSRTTGTDQPQHF.